The next 29 T cell receptor beta chains were all read from a single sample in a study of blood T cell repertoires in COVID-19 (dated by TCRdb to about 2020). The library came from the immunoSEQ multiplex PCR assay. Here the immuneACCESS table is served through TCRdb, limited to in-frame sequences with V and J called. Missing clones are a known gap in these copies; in checked studies unresolved V genes cover under half, and the rest lacks a known reason. The sample includes 150,000 or so clones, with roughly 85% observed a single time. The ten largest clonotypes hold approximately 8% of the sample. Sequenced: peripheral blood. These TCRs come from a man between 60 and 75 years old with acute or convalescent COVID-19.

The chain combines TRBV5-1 with TRBJ2-7, with 9 bases matching TRBD1. Germline V gene lookup returns CDR1 SGHRS and CDR2 YFSETQ. The CDR3 loop spans 17 amino acids. Trimming cost V 4 bases and J 5 bases; bases outside gene matches: 16. This chain's CDR3 is CASSPTAGTGWGDEQYF. In nucleotides, the CDR3 is TGCGCCAGCAGCCCCACCGCCGGGACAGGGTGGGGGGACGAGCAGTACTTC.

CDR3 sequence (DNA): TGTGCCACCAGTGATACTAGCGGGGGATACACCGGGGAGCTGTTTTTT. Its translation is CATSDTSGGYTGELFF. The rearrangement uses TRBV24-1 and TRBJ2-2; 11 nucleotides agree with TRBD2. Germline CDR1 is KGHDR and CDR2 is SFDVKD. J gave up 3 bases and V 3 bases, and 2 bases lay outside the gene matches. The CDR3 runs to 16 residues.

This clone has only one observation. The CDR3 bases are TGTGCCAGCAGCGTAGACAGGTTCACTGAAGCTTTCTTT. It yields the protein CASSVDRFTEAFF. The chain links TRBV7-8 to TRBJ1-1, with D possibly being TRBD1 (6 bases). Germline loops: CDR1 SGHVS, CDR2 FQNEAQ. Trimming removed 5 bases from V and 4 bases from J, with 11 bases in between. CDR3 size: 13 residues.

The chain carries TRBV2 and TRBJ2-7; 12 positions agree with TRBD1. Germline lookup yields CDR1 SNHLY and CDR2 FYNNEI. This CDR3 is built from 15 residues. V gave up 5 bases and J gave up 6 bases; unmatched junction bases: 8. The CDR3 DNA sequence: TGTGCCAGCAGTTCCCGGGACAGGGGGCGAAGCGAGCAGTACTTC. This encodes CASSSRDRGRSEQYF.

This clone was picked up a small number of times. The V and J genes are TRBV5-1 and TRBJ2-6; D perhaps matches TRBD1 (6 bases). Germline assignment: CDR1 SGHRS and CDR2 YFSETQ. This CDR3 has 15 residues. The V end lost 4 bases, the J end lost 4 bases, and 12 bases lay between the germline ends. The CDR3 DNA follows: TGCGCCAGCAGCCTCCAGGGGAACGGGGCCAACGTCCTGACTTTC. It encodes CASSLQGNGANVLTF.

This chain uses TRBV3-1 (or the pseudogene TRBV3-2) with TRBJ2-5; the D gene is possibly TRBD1 (6 bases). V lost 4 bases to trimming and J lost 5 bases, with 14 bases between them. This CDR3 contains 14 residues. CDR1 LGHDT and CDR2 YNNKEL come from the germline V gene (reference sequence). The CDR3 spells CASSPRGGGETQYF. As DNA, the CDR3 is TGTGCCAGCAGCCCCCGGGGTGGGGGCGAGACCCAGTACTTC.

The rearrangement joins TRBV6-5 to TRBJ1-2; 9 nucleotides agree with TRBD1. The CDR3 is 16 amino acids. CDR1 and CDR2 (germline): MNHEY, SVGAGI. After removal of 2 bases from V and 7 bases from J, the junction contained 11 bases not matched to a gene. The chain's CDR3 is CASSYRVQGAGGGYTF. In nucleotides, the CDR3 is TGTGCCAGCAGTTACCGAGTACAGGGGGCGGGAGGTGGCTACACCTTC.

This chain links TRBV11-2 with TRBJ1-2; 7 bases fit TRBD1. The trim removed 1 base at V and 0 bases at J, leaving 2 bases unmatched. Germline V gives CDR1 SGHAT, CDR2 FQNNGV. This CDR3 comprises 15 residues. CDR3 nucleotides: TGTGCCAGCAGCTTAGTTACAGGGGCTAACTATGGCTACACCTTC. Amino acids: CASSLVTGANYGYTF. The full variable domain, in which reference TRBV11-2 and TRBJ1-2 provide the parts outside the CDR3, is EAGVAQSPRYKIIEKRQSVAFWCNPISGHATLYWYQQILGQGPKLLIQFQNNGVVDDSQLPKDRFSAERLKGVDSTLKIQPAKLEDSAVYLCASSLVTGANYGYTFGSGTRLTVV.

V gene TRBV4-1 combines with J gene TRBJ2-1; D might be TRBD2 (6 bases). CDR1 and CDR2 from the germline V gene are MGHRA and YSYEKL. V was trimmed by 4 bases and J by 8 bases, leaving 18 bases between them. CDR3 length equals 15 residues. CDR3 residues: CASSLAGTGRDEQFF. The CDR3, as DNA: TGCGCCAGCAGCCTAGCCGGGACTGGCCGGGATGAGCAGTTCTTC.

The J gene is TRBJ2-7, the V gene TRBV20-1, with D unclear. V dropped 5 bases and J dropped 5 bases, with 10 bases sitting between them. Germline-derived CDR1 and CDR2 are DFQATT and SNEGSKA (reference sequence). The length of the CDR3 is 11 residues. This CDR3 is CSAPTSDEQYF. DNA for the CDR3: TGCAGTGCTCCTACGTCCGACGAGCAGTACTTC.

Only a few counts were recorded for this clone. The chain joins TRBV6-5 to TRBJ2-2; 8 nucleotides match TRBD1. Germline V gene data show CDR1 as MNHEY and CDR2 as SVGAGI. The J segment lost 5 bases and the V segment lost 8 bases, leaving 7 bases of the junction unmatched. CDR3 length equals 14 residues. CDR3 loop: CASQGQVGTGELFF. CDR3 sequence (DNA): TGTGCCAGCCAGGGACAGGTGGGGACCGGGGAGCTGTTTTTT.

The chain recombines TRBV12-3 or TRBV12-4 with TRBJ1-1; D might be TRBD1 (6 bases). The CDR3 runs to 12 residues. V lost 5 bases and J 7 bases, leaving 11 bases between the germline ends. CDR3 loop: CASSHRAIEAFF. The CDR3 DNA sequence: TGTGCCAGCAGTCACAGGGCTATTGAAGCTTTCTTT.

A single count supports this clone. The chain is built from TRBV19 and TRBJ1-1, with 9 bases that match TRBD1. The CDR3 sequence is 14 residues long. Losses at the gene ends were 6 bases for V and 0 bases for J; bases not matched to a gene: 2. The germline V gene encodes CDR1 LNHDA and CDR2 SQIVND (reference sequence). This CDR3 is CASRRTGVNTEAFF. The CDR3 bases are TGTGCCAGTAGGCGGACAGGGGTGAACACTGAAGCTTTCTTT.

This clone has a single count. The chain employs TRBV10-1 and TRBJ1-1; D possibly corresponds to TRBD1 (5 bases). Deletions cut 6 bases from V and 7 bases from J, with 12 bases between. The CDR3 is 12 residues long. Germline V gene data show CDR1 as WNHNN and CDR2 as SYGVQD (reference sequence). The DNA of the CDR3 is TGCGCCAGCAGCGGCCAGGGACTTGAAGCTTTCTTT. Translated, it gives CASSGQGLEAFF.

On this clone itself: In the same sample, other DNA sequences code for this CDR3. This sequence joins TRBV3-1 (or the pseudogene TRBV3-2) and TRBJ1-1, with a weak D call TRBD1 (6 bases). Deletions cut 4 bases from V and 1 base from J, with 7 bases between. This CDR3 comprises 13 residues. Germline lookup yields CDR1 LGHDT and CDR2 YNNKEL (reference sequence). In nucleotides, the CDR3 is TGTGCCAGCAGCCGGGGACAGAACACTGAAGCTTTCTTT. This encodes CASSRGQNTEAFF.

The gene calls are TRBV6-5 and TRBJ2-7; D is perhaps TRBD2 (6 bases). The CDR3 covers 12 residues. Per the germline V gene, CDR1 is MNHEY and CDR2 is SVGAGI. V lost 0 bases to trimming and J lost 6 bases, with 6 bases between them. The CDR3 DNA reads as TGTGCCAGCAGTTACTCGGGGGGCGAGCAGTACTTC. Protein sequence: CASSYSGGEQYF.

The chain joins TRBV11-2 to TRBJ2-3; D perhaps matches TRBD2 (5 bases). There are 13 residues in the CDR3. CDR1 is SGHAT and CDR2 is FQNNGV in the germline V gene. Trimming pared 3 bases from V and 1 base from J, leaving 5 bases between. This CDR3 is CASSFSGTDTQYF. Here the CDR3 DNA reads TGTGCCAGCAGCTTTAGCGGCACAGATACGCAGTATTTT.

The V and J genes are TRBV28 and TRBJ1-6; D gene ambiguous. Trimming shortened V by 10 bases and J by 7 bases, and 8 bases separated the two germline ends. Germline V gene sequence: CDR1 MDHEN, CDR2 SYDVKM. This CDR3 comprises 11 residues. This CDR3 is CATSRNSPLHF. The CDR3 nucleotides read TGTGCCACCTCCAGGAATTCACCCCTCCACTTT.

The chain joins TRBV28 to TRBJ1-1; D ambiguous. V lost 4 bases and J 9 bases, leaving 27 bases between the germline ends. Germline assignment: CDR1 MDHEN and CDR2 SYDVKM. The CDR3 contains 17 residues. This chain's CDR3 is CASSSPSPGAARAQAFF. The CDR3 DNA reads TGTGCCAGCAGTTCCCCCTCCCCAGGAGCGGCGCGCGCCCAAGCTTTCTTT.

The chain carries TRBV7-2 and TRBJ1-1; 8 positions agree with TRBD1. The CDR3 extends over 14 amino acids. V lost 11 bases to trimming and J lost 1 base; unmatched junction nucleotides: 9. The germline V gene encodes CDR1 SGHTA and CDR2 FQGNSA. CDR3 DNA sequence: TGTGCCGGACGCACGACAGGGGAGAACACTGAAGCTTTCTTT. The encoded protein is CAGRTTGENTEAFF.

The CDR3 nucleotides are TGTGCCAGCGCCCAGAGGGGAGCGGGAGTCTCGTACGAGCAGTACTTC. Translation: CASAQRGAGVSYEQYF. The gene calls are TRBV27 and TRBJ2-7, with 8 bases matching TRBD2. Per germline, CDR1 MNHEY and CDR2 SMNVEV (reference sequence). Trimming took 8 bases from V and 4 from J; bases not matched to a gene: 16. The CDR3 has 16 residues.

J is TRBJ2-3 and V is TRBV3-1 (or the pseudogene TRBV3-2), with 11 bases that match TRBD2. Germline V gene sequence: CDR1 LGHDT, CDR2 YNNKEL (reference sequence). V lost 1 base and J lost 4; bases outside the gene matches: 7. The CDR3 has 17 amino acids. CDR3 protein: CASSQGRTSGPPDTQYF. The DNA of the CDR3 is TGTGCCAGCAGCCAAGGCAGGACTAGCGGGCCCCCAGATACGCAGTATTTT.

This clone is a singleton in its sample. The gene calls are TRBV27 and TRBJ2-5, with D perhaps TRBD1 (6 bases). Germline V gene lookup returns CDR1 MNHEY and CDR2 SMNVEV (reference sequence). V lost 8 bases, J lost 2 bases, and 18 bases lay in between. This CDR3 has 15 amino acids. CDR3 protein: CASSVYGTYQETQYF. The CDR3 coding sequence is TGTGCCAGCTCCGTCTACGGGACATATCAAGAGACCCAGTACTTC.

The rearrangement uses TRBV7-9 and TRBJ2-3; 13 bases agree with TRBD2. V lost 6 bases and J lost 3; bases outside the gene matches: 6. CDR1 is SEHNR, CDR2 FQNEAQ, per germline (reference sequence). The CDR3 length is 16 residues. This CDR3 is CASRPWTSGRTDTQYF. CDR3 DNA: TGTGCCAGCAGACCTTGGACTAGCGGGAGAACAGATACGCAGTATTTT.

This sequence joins TRBV5-1 and TRBJ1-3; 9 bases match TRBD1. Germline V gene lookup returns CDR1 SGHRS and CDR2 YFSETQ. The CDR3 covers 16 residues. Trimming cost V 0 bases and J 2 bases; bases outside gene matches: 3. CDR3 sequence: CASSLGGQGTGNTIYF. DNA of the CDR3: TGCGCCAGCAGCTTGGGAGGACAGGGGACTGGAAACACCATATATTTT. The whole variable domain, filled in from reference TRBV5-1 and TRBJ1-3, reads KAGVTQTPRYLIKTRGQQVTLSCSPISGHRSVSWYQQTPGQGLQFLFEYFSETQRNKGNFPGRFSGRQFSNSRSEMNVSTLELGDSALYLCASSLGGQGTGNTIYFGEGSWLTVV.

The rearrangement joins TRBV29-1 to TRBJ2-7; 9 nucleotides align to TRBD1. The CDR3 sequence is 15 residues long. From germline, CDR1 is SQVTM and CDR2 ANQGSEA. The V segment lost 5 bases and the J segment 3 bases; nucleotides outside the gene matches: 11. CDR3 nucleotides: TGCAGCGTTCGGAGCCGGGACAGGGTTGGCTACGAGCAGTACTTC. Translation: CSVRSRDRVGYEQYF.

On this clone: Mismatch with germline at one junction end may stem from a read error. This sequence joins TRBV27 and TRBJ1-6; D is ambiguous. CDR1 is MNHEY and CDR2 is SMNVEV in the germline V gene (reference sequence). This CDR3 contains 12 residues. The CDR3 reads CATGIYNSSLHF. The CDR3 bases are TGTGCCACCGGGATCTATAATTCATCCCTCCACTTT.

The CDR3 DNA follows: TGCGCCAGCAGCCCCACCCCAGGGGTCCAAGAGACCCAGTACTTC. This sequence encodes CASSPTPGVQETQYF. This chain connects TRBV5-1 to TRBJ2-5, with D perhaps TRBD1 (6 bases). Germline loops: CDR1 SGHRS, CDR2 YFSETQ. CDR3 length: 15 residues. Trimming cost V 4 bases and J 1 base, with 14 bases left between them.

This sequence joins TRBV7-9 and TRBJ1-1, with 9 bases matching TRBD1. The germline V gene has CDR1 SEHNR and CDR2 FQNEAQ (reference sequence). The CDR3 contains 15 residues. J was trimmed by 3 bases and V by 7 bases; bases with no gene match: 9. CDR3 protein: CASTLGQGYDTEAFF. CDR3 sequence (DNA): TGTGCCAGCACCCTCGGACAGGGGTATGACACTGAAGCTTTCTTT.